The sequence of this T cell receptor (beta chain) was determined in a study of identical twins. As concerns this clonotype: Its matching antigen is unknown. A much larger clone is a single base away; this may be a read error.

Germline CDR1 is LGHNA and CDR2 is YNFKEQ. This CDR3 contains 14 residues. V dropped 0 bases and J dropped 10 bases, with 13 bases sitting between them. Regarding the study as a whole: Insertions were fewer in abundant cord blood beta clonotypes, whereas memory repertoires showed none of this pattern.

TCRdb itself ran the 5' RACE reads through MiXCR, one entry per CDR3 protein. The data show around 1.7 million distinct CDR3 sequences, with around 29% seen just once and 0.25% to 0.3% held by the top ten. This sequence originates from a newborn girl in good health. Input material: cord blood. The V and J genes are TRBV4-2 and TRBJ2-1; D gene ambiguous. The CDR3 region has the DNA TGTGCCAGCAGCCAAGATCCGGCCTCCTACGAGCAGTTCTTC. It codes for CASSQDPASYEQFF.